This T cell receptor (beta chain) appears in the sequencing data of a study of T-cell memory formation after mild COVID-19. This clonotype was recorded a few times. Antigen unknown. The CDR3 loop spans 14 amino acids. Germline assignment: CDR1 MDHEN and CDR2 SYDVKM. V lost 4 bases and J lost 3, with 13 bases in between. Sample barcodes and UMIs were carried by the TCR alpha and TCR beta cDNA libraries that 5'RACE generated with constant-segment primers. In TCRdb, the 5' RACE reads were re-called with MiXCR into one record per CDR3 protein. The sample has over 250,000 distinct CDR3 sequences; 15% to 20% are singletons. Study observations and caveats: CD4+ clones that contracted lay mainly in CM and EM; CD8+ ones lay in EMRA.

Sequenced material: PBMCs or a T cell subset sorted from them (not recorded which). The chain employs TRBV28 and TRBJ2-7; D not certain. The clonotype originates from a man younger than 30 who had mild COVID-19 (a few samples of this study predate the infection). Cell type and time point are not known. The CDR3 DNA sequence: TGTGCCAGCAGTTCCCCACGGGTCTTCTACGAGCAGTACGTC. Its translation: CASSSPRVFYEQYV.